This T cell receptor (beta chain) was sequenced in a study of CD8 T cells in ankylosing spondylitis. Remarks on this clonotype: As yet, its antigen is unknown.

Germline CDR1 is LNHNV and CDR2 is YYDKDF (reference sequence). The CDR3 has 14 amino acids. With 1 base removed from V and 3 bases from J, the gap between germline ends came to 10 bases. General study points: As reported, disease-linked clones showed significant enrichment in matched ankylosing spondylitis synovial fluid. Among TCR beta sequences, a motif of roughly 8 highly homologous variants appeared characteristic of ankylosing spondylitis blood. Previous work reported some of these motif variants in the synovial fluid and blood of reactive arthritis.

MiXCR was run by TCRdb on the 5' RACE reads, yielding one entry per CDR3 protein. Here the sample spans a few hundred thousand distinct CDR3 sequences, roughly 12% being singletons. The sequencing sample was made of blood, either unsorted or a sorted T cell fraction (not recorded which). The sequence was obtained from a male donor with ankylosing spondylitis. The chain couples TRBV15 to TRBJ2-7; perhaps D is TRBD1 or TRBD2 (5 bases each). The chain's CDR3 is CATSRGGSIYEQYV. The CDR3 DNA follows: TGTGCCACCAGCAGAGGGGGGAGTATCTACGAGCAGTACGTC.